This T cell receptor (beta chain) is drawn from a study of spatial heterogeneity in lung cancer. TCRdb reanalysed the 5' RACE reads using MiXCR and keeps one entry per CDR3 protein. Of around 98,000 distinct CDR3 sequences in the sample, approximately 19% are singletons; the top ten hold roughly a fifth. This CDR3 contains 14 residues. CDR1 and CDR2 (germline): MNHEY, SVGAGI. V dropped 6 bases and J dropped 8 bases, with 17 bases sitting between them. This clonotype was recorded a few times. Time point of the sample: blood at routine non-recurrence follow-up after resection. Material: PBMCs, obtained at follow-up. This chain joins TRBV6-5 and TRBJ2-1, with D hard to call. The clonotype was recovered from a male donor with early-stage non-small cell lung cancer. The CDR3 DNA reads TGTGCCAGCAGCTTTTCAACTAAGGCCTATGAGCAGTTCTTC. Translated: CASSFSTKAYEQFF.